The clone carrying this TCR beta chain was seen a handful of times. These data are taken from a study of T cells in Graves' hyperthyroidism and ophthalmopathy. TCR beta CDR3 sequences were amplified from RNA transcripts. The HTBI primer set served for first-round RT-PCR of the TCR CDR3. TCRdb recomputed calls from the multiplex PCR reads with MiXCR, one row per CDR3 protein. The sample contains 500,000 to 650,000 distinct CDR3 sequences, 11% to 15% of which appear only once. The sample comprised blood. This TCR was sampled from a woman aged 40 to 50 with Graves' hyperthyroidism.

CDR3 sequence: CASIWGQRAEAFF. In DNA form, the CDR3 reads TGCGCCAGCATATGGGGGCAAAGGGCTGAAGCTTTCTTT. The chain combines TRBV10-2 with TRBJ1-1; D might be TRBD1 (6 bases). Looked up from germline, CDR1 is WSHSY and CDR2 is SAAADI. CDR3 length: 13 residues. The germline V and J ends were trimmed by 7 bases and 6 bases, with 15 bases remaining between them.